A selection of T cell receptor beta chains follows, all from one sample in a study of cytomegalovirus exposure and HLA in healthy donors. Clones were sequenced by immunoSEQ multiplex PCR, and TCRdb holds only the in-frame ones, with some missing. The data show roughly 100,000 clones, with roughly 82% seen just once and 8.5% to 12% held by the top ten. Material: PBMCs. These receptors all stem from a man over 45 in good health and CMV-seronegative. Both conserved end residues are part of each CDR3. Fields, in order: D gene, clone size, J gene, V gene, CDR3 DNA, CDR3 protein. A D gene is named only where the DNA matches it firmly. The size field is filled for only some rows; it gives once, few, many or a size class.

>NA|once|TRBJ2-4|TRBV29-1
TGCAGCTTCACTCCCACACAGGGTTCGGCTCAGTACTTC
CSFTPTQGSAQYF
>NA|few|TRBJ1-1|TRBV6-5
TGTGCCAGCGGGAGGGGGACTGAAGCTTTCTTT
CASGRGTEAFF
>TRBD1|NA|TRBJ1-2|TRBV18
TGTGCCAGCTCATCCACCTCCGACAGGGTTAACGGTGGCTACACCTTC
CASSSTSDRVNGGYTF
>NA|NA|TRBJ2-4|TRBV13
TGTGCCAGCAGCTTAATCGGGGGACCTAAAAACATTCAGTACTTC
CASSLIGGPKNIQYF
>TRBD1|few|TRBJ1-3|TRBV6-5
TGTGCCAGCAGTTGGGGCAGGGGGCCTGGAAACACCATATATTTT
CASSWGRGPGNTIYF
>NA|NA|TRBJ1-1|TRBV15
TGTGCCACCAGCAGAGCTGGGGGGACTGAAGCTTTCTTT
CATSRAGGTEAFF
>TRBD2|NA|TRBJ2-7|TRBV6-5
TGTGCCAGCAGTTACTCGCTAGCGGGTAGCTCCTACGAGCAGTACTTC
CASSYSLAGSSYEQYF
>NA|many|TRBJ2-1|TRBV6-5
TGTGCCAGCAGTTTACTCCAAAACGACTCCCCTATCTTC
CASSLLQNDSPIF
>NA|NA|TRBJ2-7|TRBV7-9
TGTGCCAGCAGCACGGGACTCTCCTACGAGCAGTACTTC
CASSTGLSYEQYF
>TRBD2|NA|TRBJ2-1|TRBV18
TGTGCCAGCTCGCTCAGGAGCGGGATTTCTCTTGAGCAGTTCTTC
CASSLRSGISLEQFF
>NA|NA|TRBJ2-7|TRBV10-1
TGCGCCAGCAGTGAGTTATACTCCTACGAGCAGTACTTC
CASSELYSYEQYF
>NA|NA|TRBJ2-5|TRBV30
TGTGCCTCCAGCGTTACCTCGCGGGAGACCCAGTACTTC
CASSVTSRETQYF
>NA|NA|TRBJ1-1|TRBV4-1
TGCGCCAGCAGCCAAGATCAGGGGATCTCTGAAGCTTTCTTT
CASSQDQGISEAFF
>NA|once|TRBJ2-7|TRBV23-1
TGCGCCAGCAGTCACCCCAGTGGTAACCTACAGGTCCACGAGCAGTACTTC
CASSHPSGNLQVHEQYF
>NA|NA|TRBJ1-1|TRBV6-5
TGTGCCAGCATCATACAGGCCGGGGGCACTGAAGCTTTCTTT
CASIIQAGGTEAFF
>NA|NA|TRBJ2-5|TRBV7-2
TGTGCCAGCTGCGCTCCCGGGCCAGGGGCCCAGTACTTC
CASCAPGPGAQYF
>NA|NA|TRBJ2-5|TRBV7-9
TGTGCCAGCAGCTTACCCAATGGCGAGACCCAGTACTTC
CASSLPNGETQYF
>TRBD2|NA|TRBJ2-1|TRBV27
TGTGCCAGCAGTTTATACGGACTAGAGGCTGAGCAGTTCTTC
CASSLYGLEAEQFF
>TRBD1|NA|TRBJ1-1|TRBV9
TGTGCCAGCAGCGCCCGGACAGGGGCCCCGAACACTGAAGCTTTCTTT
CASSARTGAPNTEAFF
>NA|NA|TRBJ1-2|TRBV4-2
TGTGCCAGCAGCCAGGAGAATCGGGGGGTGAACTGGTATGGCTACACCTTC
CASSQENRGVNWYGYTF
>TRBD2|NA|TRBJ2-2|TRBV12-5
TGTGCTAGTGGTTTGGAGGGGGTCGGGGGGGAGGGCGGGGAGCTGTTTTTT
CASGLEGVGGEGGELFF
>TRBD1|once|TRBJ1-1|TRBV6-5
TGTGCCAGCAGGCCCACAGGGACAGTCACTGAAGCTTTCTTT
CASRPTGTVTEAFF
>TRBD1|NA|TRBJ1-1|TRBV19
TGTGCCAGTAGTATAGATGCCCCCGGGCAGGGGGGGAACACTGAAGCTTTCTTT
CASSIDAPGQGGNTEAFF
>NA|NA|TRBJ2-7|TRBV30
TGTGCCTGGAGGCAGGGACCGGGGGACGAGCAGTACTTC
CAWRQGPGDEQYF
>NA|few|TRBJ2-5|TRBV2
TGTGCCAGCAGTGAACTTTGGCAGGGGACGTACCAAGAGACCCAGTACTTC
CASSELWQGTYQETQYF
>TRBD2|NA|TRBJ2-7|TRBV6-5
TGTGCCAGCAGTTCCCAAGGGACTAGCGCCGCTCTGGGCCTATTC
CASSSQGTSAALGLF
>NA|NA|TRBJ2-4|TRBV2
TGTGCCAGTCAAGACAGCCCAGCCAAAAACATTCAGTACTTC
CASQDSPAKNIQYF
>NA|NA|TRBJ2-3|TRBV27
TGTGCCAGCGCCTATGGTTTTAGAAGGACTAGCACAGATACGCAGTATTTT
CASAYGFRRTSTDTQYF
>TRBD1|NA|TRBJ1-1|TRBV28
TGTGCCAGCAGTGGTGGACAGGATGAGAACACTGAAGCTTTCTTT
CASSGGQDENTEAFF
>TRBD1|NA|TRBJ2-5|TRBV28
TGTGCCAGCAGTTCCGGGACAGGGGGACTTAGGGAGACCCAGTACTTC
CASSSGTGGLRETQYF
>TRBD1|NA|TRBJ1-4|TRBV10-3
TGTGCCATCGGGGGACAGCCTAACAATGAAAAACTGTTTTTT
CAIGGQPNNEKLFF
>TRBD1|NA|TRBJ1-1|TRBV9
TGTGCCAGCAGCACTGGGACAGGGATGTCGAACACTGAAGCTTTCTTT
CASSTGTGMSNTEAFF
>TRBD1|NA|TRBJ1-1|TRBV7-3
TGTGCCAGCAGCGTCCAGGGGGCGCGAGGGAACACTGAAGCTTTCTTT
CASSVQGARGNTEAFF
>NA|few|TRBJ2-7|TRBV12-5
TGTGCTAGTGGTTTGTCCCAGTCGGAGCAGTACTTC
CASGLSQSEQYF
>TRBD1|NA|TRBJ1-1|TRBV6-5
TGTGCCAGCAGTTTGGGACAGAAGAACACTGAAGCTTTCTTT
CASSLGQKNTEAFF
>NA|NA|TRBJ2-2|TRBV11-2
TGTGCCAGCAGCTTAATTTCCGGGATGGGAACCGGGGAGCTGTTTTTT
CASSLISGMGTGELFF
>TRBD1|NA|TRBJ2-4|TRBV7-3
TGTGCCAGCAGTGACACCGGGACAGGGGGGGACGGCATTCAGTACTTC
CASSDTGTGGDGIQYF
>NA|once|TRBJ2-7|TRBV18
TGTGCCAGCTCACCACCGGGGGGAGAAAGAGACGAGCAGTACTTC
CASSPPGGERDEQYF
>NA|NA|TRBJ2-5|TRBV5-8
TGTGCCAGCAGCTTGGCCGGTAACCAAGAGACCCAGTACTTC
CASSLAGNQETQYF
>TRBD1|NA|TRBJ1-1|TRBV4-1
TGCGCCAGCAGCCAAGGCCCCGCCTCAGGGGGCGGGAACACTGAAGCTTTCTTT
CASSQGPASGGGNTEAFF
>NA|NA|TRBJ1-6|TRBV30
TGTGCCTGCTCACCGGGACACCTAAATTCACCCCTCCACTTT
CACSPGHLNSPLHF
>TRBD2|NA|TRBJ2-5|TRBV7-6
TGTGCCAGCAGCCCCATAGCGGGGGGCAGGCCCCAGTACTTC
CASSPIAGGRPQYF
>TRBD2|once|TRBJ2-5|TRBV6-1
TGTGCCATCCGGACTAGCGGCCAAGAGACCCAGTACTTC
CAIRTSGQETQYF
>NA|NA|TRBJ1-1|TRBV4-2
TGTGCCAGCAGCCCTATTGACAGGTTCCGAAACAGGTGGGGCACTGAAGCTTTCTTT
CASSPIDRFRNRWGTEAFF
>NA|NA|TRBJ1-2|TRBV7-2
TGTGCCAGCAGCTTCCAGGCCAATAACTATGGCTACACCTTC
CASSFQANNYGYTF
>TRBD2|NA|TRBJ2-7|TRBV30
TGTGCCTGGAGAGGGACTAGCGGGTCGTCGGAGCAGTACTTC
CAWRGTSGSSEQYF
>TRBD1|NA|TRBJ1-4|TRBV5-5
TGTGCCAGCAGACGGGACAGTGAAAAACTGTTTTTT
CASRRDSEKLFF
>TRBD2|NA|TRBJ2-3|TRBV5-6
TGTGCCAGCAGCTCGGGACTAGCGGATAGCACAGATACGCAGTATTTT
CASSSGLADSTDTQYF
>NA|NA|TRBJ1-5|TRBV6-1
TGTGCCAGCAGTTTGAAAGGGACTAATCAGCCCCAGCATTTT
CASSLKGTNQPQHF
>TRBD2|NA|TRBJ2-3|TRBV7-9
TGTGCCAGCAGCCTCCGACTAGCGGGAGCCGTAGATACGCAGTATTTT
CASSLRLAGAVDTQYF
>NA|few|TRBJ2-2|TRBV19
TGTGCCAGTAGTATCCCCCGACAGGCCTCGAACACCGGGGAGCTGTTTTTT
CASSIPRQASNTGELFF
>NA|NA|TRBJ1-1|TRBV5-4
TGTGCCAGCAGGGAGGGAACTAACACTGAAGCTTTCTTT
CASREGTNTEAFF
>NA|NA|TRBJ2-2|TRBV11-2
TGTGCCAGCAGCAGGAATAGCGGGAACACCGGGGAGCTGTTTTTT
CASSRNSGNTGELFF
>NA|NA|TRBJ2-7|TRBV18
TGTGCCAGCTCACAGGGACAACTCTACGAGCAGTACTTC
CASSQGQLYEQYF
>TRBD2|NA|TRBJ2-2|TRBV18
TGTGCCAGCTCAAGCCCGGGACTAGCTAGAGCCGGGGAGCTGTTTTTT
CASSSPGLARAGELFF
>NA|NA|TRBJ2-3|TRBV10-3
TGTGCCATCATGGACAGTTTAACGCAGTATTTT
CAIMDSLTQYF
>TRBD2|once|TRBJ2-1|TRBV7-3
TGTGCCAGCAGCTTAGGACTAGCGGGGGGCCAAAATGAGCAGTTCTTC
CASSLGLAGGQNEQFF
>TRBD2|few|TRBJ2-7|TRBV4-3
TGCGCCAGCAGCCAACATGGAACCGGGACTAGCGGGATCGAGCAGTACTTC
CASSQHGTGTSGIEQYF